Sequencing of this TCR beta chain was carried out in a study of control samples from healthy donors and cancer patients. This CDR3 has 14 amino acids. In germline, CDR1 is LNHDA, CDR2 SQIVND (reference sequence). V was cut by 5 bases and J by 2 bases, with 12 bases left in between. The repertoire was sequenced with immunoSEQ multiplex PCR; TCRdb's copy has only in-frame clones and lacks some. The top ten clones hold 20% to 30% of a sample with 46,000 or so clones, 85% to 95% of them seen once. The V call is TRBV19, the J call TRBJ2-5; D is tentatively TRBD1 or TRBD2 (6 bases each). The TCR comes from a woman aged 45-59 years with head and neck cancer. Sequenced material: PBMCs. The CDR3 bases are TGTGCCAGTAGTCCCCGAGGGGGGCAAGAGACCCAGTACTTC. It yields the protein CASSPRGGQETQYF. The whole variable domain, remainder taken from reference TRBV19 and TRBJ2-5, is DGGITQSPKYLFRKEGQNVTLSCEQNLNHDAMYWYRQDPGQGLRLIYYSQIVNDFQKGDIAEGYSVSREKKESFPLTVTSAQKNPTAFYLCASSPRGGQETQYFGPGTRLLVL.